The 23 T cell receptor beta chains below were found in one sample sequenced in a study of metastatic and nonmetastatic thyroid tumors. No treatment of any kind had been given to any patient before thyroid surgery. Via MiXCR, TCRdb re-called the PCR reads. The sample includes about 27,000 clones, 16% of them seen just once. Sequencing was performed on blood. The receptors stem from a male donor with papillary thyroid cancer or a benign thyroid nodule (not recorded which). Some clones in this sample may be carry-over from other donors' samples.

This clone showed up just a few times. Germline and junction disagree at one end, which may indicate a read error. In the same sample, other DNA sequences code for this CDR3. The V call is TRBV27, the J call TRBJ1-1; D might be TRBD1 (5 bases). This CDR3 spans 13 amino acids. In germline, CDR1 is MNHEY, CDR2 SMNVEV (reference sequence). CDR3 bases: TGTGCCAGTAGTTTAGAACCCCTGGAGACAGCTTTCTTC. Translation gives CASSLEPLETAFF.

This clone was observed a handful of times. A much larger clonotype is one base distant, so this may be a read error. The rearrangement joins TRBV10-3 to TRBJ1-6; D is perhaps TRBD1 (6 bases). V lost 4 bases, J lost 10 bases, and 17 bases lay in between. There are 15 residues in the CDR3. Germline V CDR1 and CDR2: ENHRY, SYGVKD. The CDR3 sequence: CAISVSTGPDSPLHF. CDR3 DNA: TGTGCCATCAGTGTCAGTACAGGGCCGGACTCACCCCTCCACTTT.

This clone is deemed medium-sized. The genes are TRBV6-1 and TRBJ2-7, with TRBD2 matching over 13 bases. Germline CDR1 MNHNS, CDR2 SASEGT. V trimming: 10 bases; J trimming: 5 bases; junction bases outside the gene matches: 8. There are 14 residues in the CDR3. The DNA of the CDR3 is TGTGCCACCGGAGATGGACTAGCGGGAGACGAGCAGTACTTC. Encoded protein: CATGDGLAGDEQYF.

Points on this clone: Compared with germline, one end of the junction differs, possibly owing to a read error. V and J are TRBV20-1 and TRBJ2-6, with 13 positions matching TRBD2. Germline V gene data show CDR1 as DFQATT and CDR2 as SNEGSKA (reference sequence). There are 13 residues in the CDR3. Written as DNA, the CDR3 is TGCGGTGCTAGAGAAACTAGCGGGAGGGTTCCGTACTTC. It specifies CGARETSGRVPYF.

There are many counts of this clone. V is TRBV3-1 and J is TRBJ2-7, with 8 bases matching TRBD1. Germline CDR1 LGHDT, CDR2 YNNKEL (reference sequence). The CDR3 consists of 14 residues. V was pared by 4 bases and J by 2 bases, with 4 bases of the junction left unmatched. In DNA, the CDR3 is TGTGCCAGCAGCCTACAGGGGGTTGCCTACGAGCAGTACTTC. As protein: CASSLQGVAYEQYF.

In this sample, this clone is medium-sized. CDR3 in DNA: TGTGCCAGCAGTTACTCCGGGGGAGATGAAGCTTTCTTT. Protein product: CASSYSGGDEAFF. This chain links TRBV6-5 with TRBJ1-1; possibly TRBD1 for D (5 bases). Germline V CDR1 and CDR2: MNHEY, SVGAGI. There are 13 residues in the CDR3. V lost 0 bases, J lost 7 bases, and 9 bases lay in between.

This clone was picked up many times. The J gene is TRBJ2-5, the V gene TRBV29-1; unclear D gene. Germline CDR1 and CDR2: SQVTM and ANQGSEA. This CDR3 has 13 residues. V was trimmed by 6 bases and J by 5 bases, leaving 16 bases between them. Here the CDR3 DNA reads TGCAGCGTCGACCAAACTACCGGGGAGACCCAGTACTTC. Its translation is CSVDQTTGETQYF.

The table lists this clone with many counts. Written as DNA, the CDR3 is TGTGCCAGCAGGATGACAGGTCCCCGGGGGACCCAGTACTTC. Its protein product is CASRMTGPRGTQYF. The chain links TRBV6-1 to TRBJ2-5; D perhaps matches TRBD1 (6 bases). CDR1 is MNHNS, CDR2 SASEGT, per germline. The CDR3 is made up of 14 amino acids. The V end was cut by 6 bases, the J end by 7 bases, with 18 bases between.

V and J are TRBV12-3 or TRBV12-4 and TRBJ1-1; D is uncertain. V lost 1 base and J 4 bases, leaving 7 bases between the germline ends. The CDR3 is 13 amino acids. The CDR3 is CASSLEGFTEAFF. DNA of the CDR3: TGTGCCAGCAGTTTAGAGGGTTTCACTGAAGCTTTCTTT.

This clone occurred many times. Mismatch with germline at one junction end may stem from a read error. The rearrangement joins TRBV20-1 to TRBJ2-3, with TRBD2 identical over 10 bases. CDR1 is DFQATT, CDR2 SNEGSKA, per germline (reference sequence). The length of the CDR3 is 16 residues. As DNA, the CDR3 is TGCAGTGCGAGAGAGATTACTAGCGGGATATCAGATACGCAGTATTTT. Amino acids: CSAREITSGISDTQYF.

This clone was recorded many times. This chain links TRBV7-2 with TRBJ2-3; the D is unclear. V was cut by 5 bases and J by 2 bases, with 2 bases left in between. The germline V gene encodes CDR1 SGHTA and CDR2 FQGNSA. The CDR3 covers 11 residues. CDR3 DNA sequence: TGTGCCAGCAGCCTCACAGATACGCAGTATTTT. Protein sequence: CASSLTDTQYF.

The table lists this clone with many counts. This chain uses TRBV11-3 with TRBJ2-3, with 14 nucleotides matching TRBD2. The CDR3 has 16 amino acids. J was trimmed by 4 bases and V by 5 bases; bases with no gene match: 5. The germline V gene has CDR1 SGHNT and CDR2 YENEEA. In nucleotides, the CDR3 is TGTGCCAGCAGCACCGGGACTAGCGGGAGTTCAGATACGCAGTATTTT. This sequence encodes CASSTGTSGSSDTQYF. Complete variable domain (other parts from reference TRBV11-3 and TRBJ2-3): EAGVVQSPRYKIIEKKQPVAFWCNPISGHNTLYWYLQNLGQGPELLIRYENEEAVDDSQLPKDRFSAERLKGVDSTLKIQPAELGDSAVYLCASSTGTSGSSDTQYFGPGTRLTVL.

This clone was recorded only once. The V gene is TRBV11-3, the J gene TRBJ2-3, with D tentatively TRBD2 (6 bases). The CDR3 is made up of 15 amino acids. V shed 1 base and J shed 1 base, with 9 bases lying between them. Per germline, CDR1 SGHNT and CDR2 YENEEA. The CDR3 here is CASSLGLERTDTQYF. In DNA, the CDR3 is TGTGCCAGCAGCTTAGGACTAGAACGCACAGATACGCAGTATTTT.

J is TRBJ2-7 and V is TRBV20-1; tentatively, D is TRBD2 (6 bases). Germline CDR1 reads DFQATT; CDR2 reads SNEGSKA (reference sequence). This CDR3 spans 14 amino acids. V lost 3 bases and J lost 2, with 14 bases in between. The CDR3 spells CSASAGSGAYEQYF. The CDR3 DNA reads TGCAGTGCTAGTGCGGGATCCGGCGCCTACGAGCAGTACTTC.

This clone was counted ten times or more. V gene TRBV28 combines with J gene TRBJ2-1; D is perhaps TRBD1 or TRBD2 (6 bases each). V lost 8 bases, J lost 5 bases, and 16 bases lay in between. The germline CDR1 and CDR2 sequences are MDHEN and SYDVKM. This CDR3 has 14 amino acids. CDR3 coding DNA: TGTGCCAGCTCCGTCACGGGGGCCCACAATGAGCAGTTCTTC. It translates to CASSVTGAHNEQFF.

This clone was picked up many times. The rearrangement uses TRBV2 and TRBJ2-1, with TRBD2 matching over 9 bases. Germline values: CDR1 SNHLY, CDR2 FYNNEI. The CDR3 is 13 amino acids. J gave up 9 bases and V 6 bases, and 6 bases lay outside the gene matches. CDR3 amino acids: CASSGLASTEQFF. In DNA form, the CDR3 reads TGTGCCAGCAGCGGACTAGCGTCGACTGAGCAGTTCTTC.

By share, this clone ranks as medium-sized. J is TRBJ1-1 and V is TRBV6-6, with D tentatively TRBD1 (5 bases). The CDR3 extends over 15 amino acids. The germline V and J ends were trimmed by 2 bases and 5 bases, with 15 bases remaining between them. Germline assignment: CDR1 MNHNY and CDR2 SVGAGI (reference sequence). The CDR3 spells CASSYPQGVGTEAFF. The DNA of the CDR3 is TGTGCCAGCAGTTACCCGCAGGGTGTGGGGACTGAAGCTTTCTTT.

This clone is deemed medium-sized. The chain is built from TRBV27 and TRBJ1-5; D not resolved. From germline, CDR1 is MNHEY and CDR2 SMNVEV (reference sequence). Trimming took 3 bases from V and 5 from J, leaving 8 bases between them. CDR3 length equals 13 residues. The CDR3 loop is CASSLGWDQPQHF. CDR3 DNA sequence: TGTGCCAGCAGTTTGGGGTGGGATCAGCCCCAGCATTTT.

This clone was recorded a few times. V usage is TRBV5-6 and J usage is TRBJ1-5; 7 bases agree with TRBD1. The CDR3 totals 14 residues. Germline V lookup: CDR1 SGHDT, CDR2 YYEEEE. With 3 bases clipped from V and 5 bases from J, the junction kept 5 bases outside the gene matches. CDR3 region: CASSSTGMDQPQHF. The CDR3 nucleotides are TGTGCCAGCAGCTCGACAGGGATGGATCAGCCCCAGCATTTT.

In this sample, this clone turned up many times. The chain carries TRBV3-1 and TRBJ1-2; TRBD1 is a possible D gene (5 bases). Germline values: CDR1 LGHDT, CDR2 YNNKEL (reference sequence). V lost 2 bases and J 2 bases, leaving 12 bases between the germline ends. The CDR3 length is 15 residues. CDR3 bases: TGTGCCAGCAGCCAACAGGGAGAACAGAACTATGGCTACACCTTC. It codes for CASSQQGEQNYGYTF. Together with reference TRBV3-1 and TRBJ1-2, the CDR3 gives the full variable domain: DTAVSQTPKYLVTQMGNDKSIKCEQNLGHDTMYWYKQDSKKFLKIMFSYNNKELIINETVPNRFSPKSPDKAHLNLHINSLELGDSAVYFCASSQQGEQNYGYTFGSGTRLTVV.

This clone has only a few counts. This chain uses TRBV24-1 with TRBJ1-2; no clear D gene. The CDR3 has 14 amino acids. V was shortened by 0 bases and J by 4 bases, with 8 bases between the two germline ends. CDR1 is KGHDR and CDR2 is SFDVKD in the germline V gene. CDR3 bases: TGTGCCACCAGTGATTTGTCATGGAGCTATGGCTACACCTTC. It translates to CATSDLSWSYGYTF.

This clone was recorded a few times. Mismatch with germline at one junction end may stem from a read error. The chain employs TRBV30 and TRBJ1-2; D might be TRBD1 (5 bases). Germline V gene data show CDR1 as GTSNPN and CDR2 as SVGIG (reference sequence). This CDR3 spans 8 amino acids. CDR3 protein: CAWSDRLF. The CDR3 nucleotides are TGTGCCTGGAGTGACAGGCTTTTC.

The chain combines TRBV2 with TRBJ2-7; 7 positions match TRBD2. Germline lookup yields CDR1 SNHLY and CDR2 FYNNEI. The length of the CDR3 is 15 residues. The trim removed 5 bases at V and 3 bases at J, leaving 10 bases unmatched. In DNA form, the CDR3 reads TGTGCCAGCAGTCTACGAGCGGGACGGAACTACGAGCAGTACTTC. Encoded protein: CASSLRAGRNYEQYF.